These 5 T cell receptor beta chains share one sample of origin, sequenced in a study of OX40 agonist ivuxolimab in advanced cancers. This table comes from immunoSEQ multiplex PCR, and its TCRdb copy is limited to in-frame clones, with some not included. The sample lists approximately 91,000 clones, roughly 85% seen once, with 2% in the top ten. The input for sequencing was CD4+ or CD8+ T cells sorted from blood, taken in a trial of the OX40 agonist ivuxolimab. Receptors were obtained from an adult with an advanced solid tumor such as melanoma, head and neck, liver or kidney cancer.

The chain carries TRBV7-2 and TRBJ1-3; D possibly corresponds to TRBD1 (6 bases). V was clipped by 5 bases and J by 8 bases, with 19 bases between them. CDR1 SGHTA and CDR2 FQGNSA come from the germline V gene. CDR3 size: 15 residues. The CDR3 DNA reads TGTGCCAGCAGCCCTCGGACAGCACGAGGAGACACCATATATTTT. Translated, it gives CASSPRTARGDTIYF. Full variable domain (remainder filled in from reference TRBV7-2 and TRBJ1-3): GAGVSQSPSNKVTEKGKDVELRCDPISGHTALYWYRQSLGQGLEFLIYFQGNSAPDKSGLPSDRFSAERTGGSVSTLTIQRTQQEDSAVYLCASSPRTARGDTIYFGEGSWLTVV.

V gene TRBV2 combines with J gene TRBJ1-2; a weak D match, TRBD1 (5 bases). V was pared by 2 bases and J by 7 bases, with 11 bases between. CDR1 and CDR2 (germline): SNHLY, FYNNEI. The CDR3 contains 13 residues. The CDR3 DNA follows: TGTGCCAGCAGTGAACCGGGGGTGGTTGGCTACACCTTC. Its protein product is CASSEPGVVGYTF.

J is TRBJ1-2 and V is TRBV9, with D maybe TRBD1 (5 bases). In germline, CDR1 is SGDLS, CDR2 YYNGEE. CDR3 length equals 13 residues. Trimming shortened V by 1 base and J by 5 bases, and 9 bases separated the two germline ends. CDR3 sequence (DNA): TGTGCCAGCAGCGTATCAGGGAGATATGGCTACACCTTC. It codes for CASSVSGRYGYTF.

V usage is TRBV28 and J usage is TRBJ2-1; D not resolved. Trimming left V 4 bases short and J 11 bases short, with 9 bases between. Looked up from germline, CDR1 is MDHEN and CDR2 is SYDVKM. The CDR3 covers 11 residues. The CDR3 here is CASSSPGQQFF. CDR3 DNA sequence: TGTGCCAGCAGTTCTCCAGGACAGCAGTTCTTC.

This chain joins TRBV4-3 and TRBJ2-7, with D possibly called TRBD1 or TRBD2 (5 bases each). The CDR3 covers 16 residues. Trimming cost V 1 base and J 2 bases, with 15 bases left between them. The germline V gene encodes CDR1 LGHNA and CDR2 YSLEER. CDR3 sequence (DNA): TGCGCCAGCAGCCAAGCGGTTGTGAGGGGAACCTACGAGCAGTACTTC. Protein: CASSQAVVRGTYEQYF.